This T cell receptor beta chain was documented in a study of blood T cell repertoires in COVID-19. Turning to the study itself: T cells, B-cell-depleted T cells, or PBMCs provided the cDNA or gDNA that served as material.

Method: immunoSEQ multiplex PCR; TCRdb's copy keeps in-frame clones and lacks some. The repertoire includes under 450,000 clones, about 88% of them detected once, and under 3% sits in the top ten. The CDR3 has 14 residues. The V gene end was trimmed by 2 bases and the J gene end by 3 bases; junction bases not matched to a gene: 3. Germline CDR1 is SGHAT and CDR2 is FQNNGV. The material sequenced was PBMCs or T cells enriched from blood (not recorded which). This receptor was identified in a woman between 25 and 40 years old who had recovered from COVID-19. This chain links TRBV11-2 with TRBJ1-1; 7 bases are shared with TRBD1. The CDR3 region is CASSLTQGDTEAFF. The CDR3 DNA reads as TGTGCCAGCAGCTTAACCCAGGGGGACACTGAAGCTTTCTTT.